This is a list of T cell receptor beta chains from one sample in a study of cytomegalovirus exposure and HLA in healthy donors. The protocol was immunoSEQ multiplex PCR, while the TCRdb copy is restricted to in-frame clones and leaves out a portion. The sample includes tens of thousands of clones, 70% to 80% of them seen just once. Sequencing was performed on PBMCs. These receptors were obtained from a woman aged 45-59 years in good health and CMV-seropositive. Each CDR3 is given with its conserved first and last residue. The order of the fields is V gene, J gene, CDR3 protein.

V gene: TRBV30
J gene: TRBJ1-6
CDR3 protein: CAWGLGTGNNSPLHF

V gene: TRBV19
J gene: TRBJ2-5
CDR3 protein: CASSIGGTGIQETQYF

V gene: TRBV30
J gene: TRBJ2-6
CDR3 protein: CAWSPREYSGANVLTF

V gene: TRBV18
J gene: TRBJ1-1
CDR3 protein: CASSTGTGNTEAFF

V gene: TRBV10-3
J gene: TRBJ1-2
CDR3 protein: CAISGQNDGDYGYTF

V gene: TRBV19
J gene: TRBJ1-2
CDR3 protein: CASSRTGSPLWGYTF

V gene: TRBV11-2
J gene: TRBJ1-5
CDR3 protein: CASSPTTGGNQPQHF

V gene: TRBV6-1
J gene: TRBJ2-7
CDR3 protein: CASSELDIGEQYF

V gene: TRBV6-5
J gene: TRBJ2-1
CDR3 protein: CASSRQASYNEQFF

V gene: TRBV19
J gene: TRBJ1-5
CDR3 protein: CASSYGRGSNQPQHF

V gene: TRBV27
J gene: TRBJ2-4
CDR3 protein: CASSSIQGGAKNIQYF

V gene: TRBV28
J gene: TRBJ1-3
CDR3 protein: CASSIRGNTIYF

V gene: TRBV5-1
J gene: TRBJ2-1
CDR3 protein: CASSSGLPGRSYNEQFF

V gene: TRBV7-9
J gene: TRBJ1-2
CDR3 protein: CASSLAASRGLGYTF

V gene: TRBV16
J gene: TRBJ2-5
CDR3 protein: CASSQNPLAGETQYF

V gene: TRBV14
J gene: TRBJ2-1
CDR3 protein: CASSPSTRTTGVSSYNEQFF

V gene: TRBV6-6
J gene: TRBJ1-6
CDR3 protein: CASSSSPSGSPLHF

V gene: TRBV12-5
J gene: TRBJ2-7
CDR3 protein: CASGLESGGSEQYF

V gene: TRBV7-9
J gene: TRBJ1-4
CDR3 protein: CSSSSSDLTNEKLFF

V gene: TRBV6-5
J gene: TRBJ1-1
CDR3 protein: CASSYQYRMNTEAFF

V gene: TRBV5-4
J gene: TRBJ1-2
CDR3 protein: CASSLDRDINYGYTF

V gene: TRBV30
J gene: TRBJ1-5
CDR3 protein: CAWSVPRGSGQPQHF

V gene: TRBV29-1
J gene: TRBJ2-7
CDR3 protein: CSVGSGTTVGEQYF

V gene: TRBV2
J gene: TRBJ2-2
CDR3 protein: CASHRQTNTGELFF

V gene: TRBV11-2
J gene: TRBJ2-2
CDR3 protein: CASSSVLGAGGSGELFF

V gene: TRBV7-3
J gene: TRBJ2-1
CDR3 protein: CASSTDRATNEQFF

V gene: TRBV4-1
J gene: TRBJ2-7
CDR3 protein: CASSQEIFPRDEQYF

V gene: TRBV5-4
J gene: TRBJ1-1
CDR3 protein: CASSFGQGWTEAFF

V gene: TRBV11-2
J gene: TRBJ1-1
CDR3 protein: CASSARGTEAFF

V gene: TRBV5-1
J gene: TRBJ2-1
CDR3 protein: CASSKGLAGLGEQFF

V gene: TRBV6-1
J gene: TRBJ2-1
CDR3 protein: CASHRGANEQFF

V gene: TRBV5-4
J gene: TRBJ2-7
CDR3 protein: CASSFGLAGGPAGEQYF

V gene: TRBV14
J gene: TRBJ1-3
CDR3 protein: CASSQDYGRSGNTIYF

V gene: TRBV2
J gene: TRBJ2-3
CDR3 protein: CASSDWGRTDTQYF

V gene: TRBV6-4
J gene: TRBJ2-7
CDR3 protein: CASSLSRGGEQYF

V gene: TRBV19
J gene: TRBJ2-7
CDR3 protein: CASSPPLGGYEQYF

V gene: TRBV2
J gene: TRBJ1-1
CDR3 protein: CASSARDSGEAFF

V gene: TRBV11-3
J gene: TRBJ2-5
CDR3 protein: CASSFGGLGQETQYF

V gene: TRBV6-5
J gene: TRBJ1-2
CDR3 protein: CASSYLGGDLYGYTF

V gene: TRBV2
J gene: TRBJ1-4
CDR3 protein: CASSYRGRTNEKLFF

V gene: TRBV5-6
J gene: TRBJ2-5
CDR3 protein: CASSLVGDNKETQYF